This T cell receptor (beta chain) comes out of a study of control samples from healthy donors and cancer patients (TCRdb year 2020). From cysteine to phenylalanine, the CDR3 is 14 amino acids long. The DNA shown is the 42-base CDR3, in frame from base 1. V loses 7 bases at its end and J loses 7 bases; junction bases beyond the gene matches: 4. CDR1 and CDR2 (ENHRY, SYGVKD) derive from the germline V gene. Library preparation was by the immunoSEQ multiplex PCR assay. In its TCRdb copy, this immuneACCESS table keeps in-frame sequences only and misses some clones. Where compared with another copy, unresolved V genes explain less than half of these, and the others have no known cause. The sample contains approximately 170,000 clones, roughly 90% of them found a single time. Of the sample, more than 1.3% falls within the top ten clones. This clone was seen a single time. What antigen it recognizes has not been identified. It has no much larger one-base neighbor in the sample; base qualities were not kept.

This TCR came from a woman between 50 and 59 years old in good health. Sequencing was carried out using blood. The sequence is built from TRBV10-3 and TRBJ2-2; TRBD1 matches 12 bases in the middle. The CDR3 region: CAIKGQGAIGELFF. Read as DNA, the sequence is TGTGCCATCAAGGGACAGGGGGCGATCGGGGAGCTGTTTTTT.